The subject of this entry is one TCR beta chain. Its antigen is currently unknown. The data originate from a study of T cell responses to AZD1222 COVID-19 vaccine. Overall study: Some second doses came at about 4 weeks and others at about 12 weeks; these were pooled.

CDR3 length: 17 amino acids. The germline V gene encodes CDR1 KGHSH and CDR2 LQKENI. After removal of 5 bases from V and 1 base from J, the junction contained 7 bases not matched to a gene. General study findings and limits: There were vaccine-associated CD4 TCRs across spike, dominant at 160-218 and 743-854. Donors skewed white British and female; clonal diversity was possibly underestimated.

Profiled with immunoSEQ multiplex PCR; TCRdb holds only in-frame clones, not every one. The table records tens of thousands of clones, 70% to 90% of them present only once. V is TRBV18 and J is TRBJ2-1, with 11 bases lining up with TRBD2. The receptor's source is an adult in good health. This material consisted of peripheral blood, taken on day 0 of AZD1222 vaccination. CDR3 region: CASSSLAGGNSYNEQFF. Here the CDR3 DNA reads TGTGCCAGCTCATCCTTAGCGGGGGGGAATTCCTACAATGAGCAGTTCTTC.